This is a list of T cell receptor beta chains from one sample in a study of spatial heterogeneity in lung cancer. TCRdb independently ran MiXCR on the 5' RACE reads; one entry per CDR3 protein. The sample has roughly 4,200 distinct CDR3 sequences; under 30% are singletons. This specimen consisted of PBMCs, obtained at follow-up. The receptor set was obtained from a male donor with early-stage non-small cell lung cancer. CDR3s include the opening cysteine and the closing phenylalanine or tryptophan. Each record gives: D gene, J gene, V gene, clone size, CDR3 protein, CDR3 DNA. A D gene is named only where the DNA matches it firmly. The size entry is marked missing in some rows and otherwise reads once, few, many or a size class.

d_gene: NA; j_gene: TRBJ2-4; v_gene: TRBV9; abundance: large; CDR3aa: CASSGGIGGNIQYF; CDR3nt: TGTGCCAGCAGCGGAGGGATCGGGGGTAACATTCAGTACTTC
d_gene: NA; j_gene: TRBJ1-1; v_gene: TRBV29-1; abundance: medium-sized; CDR3aa: CSVESIEAFF; CDR3nt: TGCAGCGTTGAGAGTATTGAAGCTTTCTTT
d_gene: TRBD1; j_gene: TRBJ2-5; v_gene: TRBV27; abundance: many; CDR3aa: CASAQGALKETQYF; CDR3nt: TGTGCCAGCGCTCAGGGGGCGCTGAAAGAGACCCAGTACTTC
d_gene: NA; j_gene: TRBJ2-7; v_gene: TRBV6-5; abundance: large; CDR3aa: CASSYSKGSEQYF; CDR3nt: TGTGCCAGCAGTTACTCGAAGGGGTCCGAGCAGTACTTC
d_gene: NA; j_gene: TRBJ2-1; v_gene: TRBV20-1; abundance: NA; CDR3aa: CSAPLHPYNGQFF; CDR3nt: TGCAGTGCCCCGCTACATCCCTACAATGGGCAGTTCTTC
d_gene: TRBD2; j_gene: TRBJ2-3; v_gene: TRBV2; abundance: NA; CDR3aa: CASSDLGLLWGF; CDR3nt: TGTGCCAGCAGTGATCTGGGACTACTATGGGGTTTT
d_gene: NA; j_gene: TRBJ2-7; v_gene: TRBV7-2; abundance: few; CDR3aa: CASSPDWTDYEQYF; CDR3nt: TGTGCCAGCAGCCCGGACTGGACAGACTACGAGCAGTACTTC
d_gene: TRBD1; j_gene: TRBJ1-5; v_gene: TRBV7-9; abundance: NA; CDR3aa: CASSFQHGQGDFQPQHF; CDR3nt: TGTGCCAGCAGCTTTCAGCATGGACAGGGGGATTTTCAGCCCCAGCATTTT
d_gene: TRBD1; j_gene: TRBJ1-5; v_gene: TRBV28; abundance: many; CDR3aa: CASTQGGIVNQPQHF; CDR3nt: TGTGCCAGCACCCAGGGGGGTATAGTCAATCAGCCCCAGCATTTT
d_gene: NA; j_gene: TRBJ2-7; v_gene: TRBV29-1; abundance: many; CDR3aa: CSVEDHRGGEQYF; CDR3nt: TGCAGCGTTGAAGATCATAGGGGGGGCGAGCAGTACTTC
d_gene: TRBD2; j_gene: TRBJ2-5; v_gene: TRBV9; abundance: NA; CDR3aa: CASSPHAGAQETQYF; CDR3nt: TGTGCCAGCAGCCCTCATGCGGGAGCTCAAGAGACCCAGTACTTC